This TCR beta chain is from a study of blood T cell repertoires in COVID-19. In the study overall: Samples taken during acute and convalescent COVID-19 were collected in the United States, Italy and Spain.

Authors' methods: Quantification of nucleated cells was approximated via reference gene primer amplification. Profiled with immunoSEQ multiplex PCR; TCRdb holds only in-frame clones, not every one. That table furnishes V, J and clone size, whereas the DNA furnished D and trimming. The sample lists 150,000 to 200,000 clones, around four fifths occurring once. The material sequenced was peripheral blood. The clonotype originates from a woman aged 30 to 39 with acute or convalescent COVID-19.

CDR3 in DNA: TGTGCCAGCAGCCTGCCGGGACAGGGACTGACCGGGGAGCTGTTTTTT. This sequence encodes CASSLPGQGLTGELFF. The J gene is TRBJ2-2, the V gene TRBV28; TRBD1 matches at 9 bases. From germline, CDR1 is MDHEN and CDR2 SYDVKM. The CDR3 has 16 residues. V was clipped by 6 bases and J by 5 bases; unmatched bases: 10.